The 24 T cell receptor beta chains given below trace back to one sample, sequenced in a study of control samples from healthy donors and cancer patients. Produced via immunoSEQ multiplex PCR; TCRdb's table is partial and in-frame only. The sample holds approximately 70,000 clones; about 90% are singletons and the top ten take 4%. Sample: blood. These receptors were obtained from a woman aged 50 to 60 in good health.

The rearrangement links TRBV6-4 to TRBJ2-5; D is undetermined. The CDR3 runs to 12 residues. Germline V gives CDR1 MRHNA, CDR2 SNTAGT. Between the trimmed V and J ends, which lost 4 bases and 5 bases, there was a span of 8 bases. In nucleotides, the CDR3 is TGTGCCAGCAGTGGAACCCACGAGACCCAGTACTTC. Residues: CASSGTHETQYF.

The chain couples TRBV9 to TRBJ1-6, with no clear D. V was shortened by 4 bases and J by 0 bases, with 8 bases between the two germline ends. The CDR3 loop spans 15 amino acids. Germline loops: CDR1 SGDLS, CDR2 YYNGEE. The CDR3 DNA is TGTGCCAGCAGCCCCGGGAGCTCCTATAATTCACCCCTCCACTTT. Its protein product is CASSPGSSYNSPLHF.

The chain links TRBV18 to TRBJ2-3; a possible D gene is TRBD1 (5 bases). V lost 2 bases and J 6 bases, leaving 6 bases between the germline ends. This CDR3 has 12 amino acids. Germline CDR1 and CDR2: KGHSH and LQKENI. CDR3 sequence reads: CASSPGADTQYF. The CDR3 DNA follows: TGTGCCAGCTCACCAGGGGCGGATACGCAGTATTTT.

This rearrangement joins TRBV10-2 to TRBJ2-7, with D unresolved. Germline assignment: CDR1 WSHSY and CDR2 SAAADI. The CDR3 consists of 14 residues. Between the trimmed V and J ends, which lost 3 bases and 2 bases, there was a span of 11 bases. For the CDR3, the DNA is TGCGCCAGCAGTGAAGGCAAAATGGCCTACGAGCAGTACTTC. This sequence encodes CASSEGKMAYEQYF.

V and J are TRBV5-1 and TRBJ2-1; D gene ambiguous. The CDR3 runs 15 residues. CDR1 and CDR2 (germline): SGHRS, YFSETQ. The germline V and J ends were trimmed by 0 bases and 0 bases, with 7 bases remaining between them. The CDR3 sequence is CASSLEDNSYNEQFF. CDR3 nucleotides: TGCGCCAGCAGCTTGGAGGATAACTCCTACAATGAGCAGTTCTTC. Full variable domain (remainder filled in from reference TRBV5-1 and TRBJ2-1): KAGVTQTPRYLIKTRGQQVTLSCSPISGHRSVSWYQQTPGQGLQFLFEYFSETQRNKGNFPGRFSGRQFSNSRSEMNVSTLELGDSALYLCASSLEDNSYNEQFFGPGTRLTVL.

The V call is TRBV15, the J call TRBJ2-1; D is undetermined. CDR3 length: 17 residues. From germline, CDR1 is LNHNV and CDR2 YYDKDF (reference sequence). Trimming removed 0 bases at V and 7 bases at J, with 19 bases between. The CDR3 DNA follows: TGTGCCACCAGCAGAGACCGAGGCCGACCACGGTTGAATGAGCAGTTCTTC. It translates to CATSRDRGRPRLNEQFF.

The rearrangement uses TRBV2 and TRBJ1-5; TRBD1 is a possible D gene (6 bases). V lost 3 bases and J lost 7, with 19 bases in between. This CDR3 contains 16 residues. The germline V gene has CDR1 SNHLY and CDR2 FYNNEI. This CDR3 is CASSEGAPRWGQPQHF. Here the CDR3 DNA reads TGTGCCAGCAGTGAGGGGGCGCCGCGCTGGGGACAGCCCCAGCATTTT.

This clone occurred a few times. V usage is TRBV10-3 and J usage is TRBJ2-7; no firm D call. CDR3 length equals 13 residues. With 2 bases removed from V and 2 bases from J, the gap between germline ends came to 7 bases. Germline CDR1 and CDR2: ENHRY and SYGVKD. The DNA for the CDR3 is TGTGCCATCAGTGAGCGGCAGACCTACGAGCAGTACTTC. It translates to CAISERQTYEQYF.

V gene TRBV4-1 combines with J gene TRBJ1-1; D gene ambiguous. Trimming took off 0 bases at V and 7 bases at J, with 9 bases between the two ends. The CDR3 loop spans 13 amino acids. Germline CDR1 and CDR2: MGHRA and YSYEKL. CDR3 loop: CASSQDLGYEAFF. CDR3 sequence (DNA): TGCGCCAGCAGCCAAGATCTGGGGTATGAAGCTTTCTTT.

The chain links TRBV11-1 to TRBJ2-1; no firm D call. The V gene's germline CDR1 is SGHAT and CDR2 FQDESV (reference sequence). V gave up 0 bases and J gave up 3 bases, with 9 bases separating them. The CDR3 has 15 amino acids. The CDR3 DNA is TGTGCCAGCAGCTTAGCAGCGACCTACTACAATGAGCAGTTCTTC. Translated, it gives CASSLAATYYNEQFF.

J is TRBJ2-5 and V is TRBV7-6, with D perhaps matching TRBD1 or TRBD2 (5 bases each). V was shortened by 7 bases and J by 4 bases, with 13 bases between the two germline ends. Germline V gene sequence: CDR1 SGHVS, CDR2 FNYEAQ. The CDR3 is 13 residues long. The CDR3 region is CASTGLGGETQYF. CDR3 in DNA: TGTGCCAGCACCGGACTTGGGGGAGAGACCCAGTACTTC.

This chain links TRBV6-5 with TRBJ1-1; TRBD1 matches at 8 bases. Trimming at V came to 6 bases and at J to 6 bases, leaving 9 bases not matched to a gene. Germline assignment: CDR1 MNHEY and CDR2 SVGAGI. This CDR3 is built from 14 residues. The DNA of the CDR3 is TGTGCCAGCAGACGGTCAGGGGGCCTAGCTGAAGCTTTCTTT. Protein: CASRRSGGLAEAFF.

This rearrangement joins TRBV9 to TRBJ2-6, with 12 positions matching TRBD2. The V gene end was trimmed by 3 bases and the J gene end by 3 bases; junction bases not matched to a gene: 13. This CDR3 has 20 residues. The V gene's germline CDR1 is SGDLS and CDR2 YYNGEE. The CDR3 sequence: CASSDSRLAGGPRGANVLTF. Written as DNA, the CDR3 is TGTGCCAGCAGCGACTCGAGGCTAGCGGGAGGGCCACGTGGGGCCAACGTCCTGACTTTC.

The chain carries TRBV6-6 and TRBJ2-3, with D unclear. This CDR3 contains 12 residues. Trimming pared 4 bases from V and 3 bases from J, leaving 5 bases between. Germline CDR1 and CDR2: MNHNY and SVGAGI (reference sequence). In DNA, the CDR3 is TGTGCCAGCAGTTCGGGTACAGATACGCAGTATTTT. Amino acids: CASSSGTDTQYF.

The chain employs TRBV28 and TRBJ2-2; 10 nucleotides match TRBD2. Germline values: CDR1 MDHEN, CDR2 SYDVKM. The CDR3 runs 17 residues. The ends lost 6 bases at V and 1 base at J; junction bases unmatched: 8. The DNA of the CDR3 is TGTGCCAGCAGAGAGGCGGTAGCGGGAGGGAACACCGGGGAGCTGTTTTTT. As protein: CASREAVAGGNTGELFF.

This clone is a singleton in its sample. This chain joins TRBV6-4 and TRBJ2-3, with a possible D match to TRBD2 (6 bases). Per germline, CDR1 MRHNA and CDR2 SNTAGT. V lost 0 bases and J 4 bases, leaving 8 bases between the germline ends. The CDR3 runs 14 residues. The CDR3 is CASSDSGEADTQYF. The CDR3 DNA reads TGTGCCAGCAGTGACTCGGGGGAGGCAGATACGCAGTATTTT.

The gene calls are TRBV10-1 and TRBJ1-1, with unresolved D. The CDR3 spans 15 residues. The V end lost 3 bases, the J end lost 1 base, and 12 bases lay between the germline ends. Germline-derived CDR1 and CDR2 are WNHNN and SYGVQD (reference sequence). The CDR3 region has the DNA TGCGCCAGCAGTGAACGGGCCAGAGGGAACACTGAAGCTTTCTTT. The encoded protein is CASSERARGNTEAFF.

CDR3 DNA: TGTGCCAGCAGCTTAGTAACCGGGGATAACACCGGGGAGCTGTTTTTT. Protein sequence: CASSLVTGDNTGELFF. The gene calls are TRBV5-4 and TRBJ2-2, with D perhaps matching TRBD2 (5 bases). The CDR3 consists of 16 residues. V lost 2 bases and J lost 2, with 13 bases in between. Germline V gives CDR1 SGHNT, CDR2 YYREEE (reference sequence).

This chain connects TRBV29-1 to TRBJ2-1; D is undetermined. The CDR3 has 11 amino acids. CDR1 is SQVTM and CDR2 is ANQGSEA in the germline V gene. V lost 7 bases and J lost 6, with 10 bases in between. CDR3 in amino acids: CSAWVGNEQFF. The CDR3 coding sequence is TGCAGCGCATGGGTGGGCAATGAGCAGTTCTTC.

On this clone itself: Other DNA sequences in the sample encode the same CDR3. J is TRBJ2-2 and V is TRBV29-1; 7 bases agree with TRBD2. The CDR3 has 12 residues. Germline V CDR1 and CDR2: SQVTM, ANQGSEA. With V trimmed by 5 bases and J by 5 bases, 2 bases remained unmatched. The CDR3: CSVTGGTGELFF. CDR3 nucleotides: TGCAGCGTTACGGGGGGTACCGGGGAGCTGTTTTTT.

CDR3 in amino acids: CASSWGLAGGVNEQFF. The CDR3 DNA follows: TGCGCCAGCAGCTGGGGGCTAGCGGGAGGCGTCAATGAGCAGTTCTTC. The chain joins TRBV5-1 to TRBJ2-1, with 11 bases lining up with TRBD2. The CDR3 runs 16 residues. Germline CDR1 reads SGHRS; CDR2 reads YFSETQ. V lost 3 bases to trimming and J lost 6 bases; unmatched junction nucleotides: 8.

The chain is built from TRBV21-1 and TRBJ1-5. TRBV21-1 is a pseudogene segment. The CDR3 has 17 amino acids. CDR3 in DNA: TGTGCCAGCAGCAGCCTCATGTGGGCAGGGGAGGATCAGCCCCAGCATTTT. It specifies CASSSLMWAGEDQPQHF.

The V gene is TRBV11-2, the J gene TRBJ1-3; D unresolved. V gave up 5 bases and J gave up 9 bases, with 11 bases separating them. There are 12 residues in the CDR3. Germline assignment: CDR1 SGHAT and CDR2 FQNNGV. In DNA, the CDR3 is TGTGCCAGCAGCCCCGACTCTTCCACCATATATTTT. Its protein is CASSPDSSTIYF.

The CDR3 nucleotides read TGTGCCAGCAGCCCCCGACTAGCGGGGAATGAGCAGTTCTTC. Protein: CASSPRLAGNEQFF. V gene TRBV7-9 combines with J gene TRBJ2-1; 11 positions match TRBD2. V was clipped by 5 bases and J by 7 bases; unmatched bases: 4. The CDR3 contains 14 residues. Germline V gives CDR1 SEHNR, CDR2 FQNEAQ (reference sequence).